This TCR beta chain was retrieved from a study of early T cells in non-severe SARS-CoV-2 infection. Background on the study: Sequencing was performed on bulk RNA from unsorted whole blood, leaving chains unpaired. Study results and caveats: Clonotype matching in VDJdb favored anti-spike CD8 responses and did not capture private and CD4 specificities.

The V segment lost 1 base and the J segment 4 bases; nucleotides outside the gene matches: 9. From germline, CDR1 is SGHDT and CDR2 YYEEEE. This CDR3 comprises 16 residues. Separate cDNA molecules each had unique molecular identifiers attached to them. MiXCR, applied by TCRdb to the 5' RACE reads, yields one record per CDR3 protein. The table includes 55,000 to 70,000 distinct CDR3 sequences, over 9% detected once. The sample holds many counts of this clonotype. Its cognate antigen is unknown. The genes are TRBV5-6 and TRBJ1-2; 8 bases fit TRBD1. Input material: whole blood. The clonotype originates from an adult who was a healthcare worker with PCR-confirmed SARS-CoV-2 infection or an uninfected control (not recorded which). The CDR3 loop reads CASSLRTGGFTYGYTF. As DNA, the CDR3 is TGTGCCAGCAGCTTGCGTACAGGGGGATTTACCTATGGCTACACCTTC.